These 5 T cell receptor beta chains were all obtained from the same sample, sequenced in a study of long-term antiretroviral therapy in people with HIV. They ran version v3.0 of the immunoSEQ assay at survey level. Using immunoSEQ multiplex PCR, the repertoire was profiled, and TCRdb retains in-frame clones only, with some absent. Seen here are 39,000 or so clones, roughly four fifths observed once, and the top ten hold about 5.7%. The sequences come from unsorted PBMCs, collected 0.6 years after starting antiretroviral therapy. All receptors derive from a man aged 18 to 29 with HIV.

In nucleotides, the CDR3 is TGTGCCAGCAGTTACCGGCGGGCTTCGGGCTACACCTTC. Its translation is CASSYRRASGYTF. The chain uses TRBV6-5 and TRBJ1-2; D unresolved. Germline CDR1 reads MNHEY; CDR2 reads SVGAGI. The V gene lost 2 bases and the J gene lost 8 bases, with 12 bases spanning the gap. The CDR3 runs 13 residues.

CDR3 amino acids: CASSSVFLGRTDTQYF. CDR3 nucleotide sequence: TGTGCCAGCAGTTCGGTCTTCCTGGGCCGCACAGATACGCAGTATTTT. The rearrangement links TRBV6-5 to TRBJ2-3; D remains unclear. V lost 4 bases to trimming and J lost 1 base, with 15 bases between them. The CDR3 sequence is 16 residues long. Germline V gene data show CDR1 as MNHEY and CDR2 as SVGAGI.

The genes are TRBV19 and TRBJ2-7, with TRBD1 matching over 7 bases. The CDR3 runs 15 residues. The V segment lost 5 bases and the J segment 1 base; nucleotides outside the gene matches: 8. The germline V gene encodes CDR1 LNHDA and CDR2 SQIVND (reference sequence). In nucleotides, the CDR3 is TGTGCCAGTAGTCCGACCGGGACAGCGTCCTACGAGCAGTACTTC. Protein: CASSPTGTASYEQYF.

The chain has TRBV6-5 and TRBJ2-7; D unclear. Between the trimmed V and J ends, which lost 5 bases and 2 bases, there was a span of 13 bases. Germline CDR1 reads MNHEY; CDR2 reads SVGAGI. The CDR3 totals 14 residues. The CDR3 is CASSHHDKTYEQYF. As DNA, the CDR3 is TGTGCCAGCAGTCATCACGACAAAACCTACGAGCAGTACTTC.

The rearrangement links TRBV4-3 to TRBJ1-2, with TRBD1 matching 9 bases. This CDR3 contains 14 residues. Trimming took 1 base from V and 7 from J; bases not matched to a gene: 4. From germline, CDR1 is LGHNA and CDR2 YSLEER. CDR3 loop: CASSQGGTGSGYTF. The CDR3 coding sequence is TGCGCCAGCAGCCAAGGGGGGACAGGGTCTGGCTACACCTTC.